This T cell receptor beta chain derives from a study of cytomegalovirus exposure and HLA in healthy donors. Whole-study results and caveats: There were some public TCRs occurring in many donors, but most TCR sequences were rare. The authors confirmed in vitro that a few CMV-associated chains were specific for CMV antigens. Cytomegalovirus association was assigned to more than 150 TCR beta chains.

PCR primers comprised 60 Vbeta and 13 Jbeta primers. Repertoires were generated with immunoSEQ multiplex PCR, while TCRdb's copy carries only in-frame clones and drops some. The sample lists roughly 190,000 clones, about four fifths seen once, with roughly 10% in the top ten. This clone was observed a single time. Its antigen is unidentified. This CDR3 has 13 residues. Trimming pared 5 bases from V and 2 bases from J, leaving 9 bases between. CDR1 MRHNA and CDR2 SNTAGT come from the germline V gene. Sequencing was carried out using PBMCs. This chain joins TRBV6-4 and TRBJ1-2; D not resolved. This TCR came from a woman aged 45-65 years in good health and CMV-seropositive. In DNA form, the CDR3 reads TGTGCCAGCAGTCGCGAGCGGAACTATGGCTACACCTTC. It specifies CASSRERNYGYTF.